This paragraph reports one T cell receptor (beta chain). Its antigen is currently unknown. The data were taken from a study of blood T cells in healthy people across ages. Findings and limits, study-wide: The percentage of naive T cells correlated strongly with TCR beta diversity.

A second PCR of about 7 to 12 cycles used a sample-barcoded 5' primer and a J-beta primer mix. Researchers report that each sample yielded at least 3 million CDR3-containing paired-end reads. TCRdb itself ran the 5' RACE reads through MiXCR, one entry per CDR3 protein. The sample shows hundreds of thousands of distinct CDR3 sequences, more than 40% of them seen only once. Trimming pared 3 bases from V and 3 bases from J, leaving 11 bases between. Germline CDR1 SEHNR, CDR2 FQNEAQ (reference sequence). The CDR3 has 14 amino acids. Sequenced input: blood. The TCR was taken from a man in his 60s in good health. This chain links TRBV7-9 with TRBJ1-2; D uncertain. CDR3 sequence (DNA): TGTGCCAGCAGCTTGACCGTTCCTGACTATGGCTACACCTTC. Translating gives CASSLTVPDYGYTF.